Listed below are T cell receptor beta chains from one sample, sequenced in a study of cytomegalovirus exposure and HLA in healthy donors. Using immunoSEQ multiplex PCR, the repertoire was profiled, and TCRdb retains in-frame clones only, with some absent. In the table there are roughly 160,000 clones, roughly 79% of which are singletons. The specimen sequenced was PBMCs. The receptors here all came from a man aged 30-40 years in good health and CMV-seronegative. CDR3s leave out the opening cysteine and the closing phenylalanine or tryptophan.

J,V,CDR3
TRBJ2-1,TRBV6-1,ASRPSGTLLHEQF
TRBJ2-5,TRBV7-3,ASSLSGQRETQY
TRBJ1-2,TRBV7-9,SSSLAHSGYT
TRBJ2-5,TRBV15,ATSLGTSGSSETQY
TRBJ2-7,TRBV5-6,ASSKGGVYEQY
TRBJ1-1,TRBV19,ASSIEPRRELITEAF
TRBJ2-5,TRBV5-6,ASSLSPGQGVSQY
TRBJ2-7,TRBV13,ASSLGPVTYEQY
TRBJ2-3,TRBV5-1,ASSSRGTPGTDTQY
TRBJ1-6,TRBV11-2,ASSLAQGEPISRSPLH
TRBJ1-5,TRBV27,ASSLGRTANQPQH
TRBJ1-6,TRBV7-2,ASSPLIYNSPLH
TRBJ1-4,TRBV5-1,ASSLGQGGNEKLF
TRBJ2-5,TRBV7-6,ASSLDPPGSQETQY
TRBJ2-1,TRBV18,ASSPTPGLALWNEQF
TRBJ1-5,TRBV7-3,ASSLGPDQPQH
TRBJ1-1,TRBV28,ASSFPGNTEAF
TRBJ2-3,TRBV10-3,AIREEGTTDTQY
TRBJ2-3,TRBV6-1,ATRLSSGRTDTQY
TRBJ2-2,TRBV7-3,ASSLLGQRRNTGELF
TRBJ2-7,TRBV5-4,ASSLALGEQY
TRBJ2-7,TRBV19,ASSISGIGYEQY
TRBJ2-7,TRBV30,AWNRGLYEQY
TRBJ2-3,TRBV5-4,ASSAMLQGTDTQY
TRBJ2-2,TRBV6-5,ASSPGRGRTGELF
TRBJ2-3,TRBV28,ASSLLAGGQTDTQY
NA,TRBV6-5,ASSYEMGTAGHEQY
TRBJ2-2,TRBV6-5,ASSYSRGLITGELF
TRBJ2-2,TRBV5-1,ASSPGLAGVGTGELF
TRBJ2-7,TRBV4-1,ASSLVPAEEVGEQY
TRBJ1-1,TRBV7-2,ASSLTGFGTEAF
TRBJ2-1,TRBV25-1,ASTLGGQGAINEQF
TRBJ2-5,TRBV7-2,ASSLASGNQETQY
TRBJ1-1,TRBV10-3,AISTGGSNTEAF
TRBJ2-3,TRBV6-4,ASSDSWSTDTQY
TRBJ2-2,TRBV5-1,ASSTGQASPPGELF